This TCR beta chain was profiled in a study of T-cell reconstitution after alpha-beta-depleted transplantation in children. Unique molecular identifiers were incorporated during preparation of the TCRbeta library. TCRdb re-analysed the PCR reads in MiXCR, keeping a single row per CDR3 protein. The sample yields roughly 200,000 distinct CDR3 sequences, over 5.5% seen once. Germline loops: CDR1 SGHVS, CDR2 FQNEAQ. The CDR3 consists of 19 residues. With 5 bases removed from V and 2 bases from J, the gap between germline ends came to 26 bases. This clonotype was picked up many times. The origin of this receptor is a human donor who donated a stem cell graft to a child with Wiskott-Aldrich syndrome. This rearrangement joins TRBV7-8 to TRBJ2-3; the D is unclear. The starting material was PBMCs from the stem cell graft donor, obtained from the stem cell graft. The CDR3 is CASSHEVRLPGTLTDTQYF. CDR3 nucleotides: TGTGCCAGCAGCCACGAGGTACGCCTTCCCGGAACGCTCACAGATACGCAGTATTTT.